This T cell receptor beta chain was sequenced in a study of CD8+CD57+ T cells in acquired aplastic anemia. Broader study findings: About 27 shared CD8+ CDR3s appeared highly expressed within patients' immunodominant clones.

The germline V gene has CDR1 SGDLS and CDR2 YYNGEE. The J segment lost 6 bases and the V segment lost 4 bases, leaving 8 bases of the junction unmatched. The CDR3 consists of 14 residues. It was patients with CD8+CD57+ cell expansion by flow cytometry who were chosen for sequencing. There were no patients without severe acquired aplastic anemia. Patients had not yet gotten any therapy when their blood was taken for sampling. TCR beta VDJ and CDR3 profiling used genomic DNA as template. MiXCR was run by TCRdb on the reads, yielding one entry per CDR3 protein. The sample consists of about 180,000 distinct CDR3 sequences, less than 65% of them appearing once. Notes on this clonotype: Its matching antigen is unknown.

This sequence originates from a human donor with aplastic anemia. The J gene is TRBJ2-7, the V gene TRBV9, with 9 bases identical to TRBD2. Sequencing input: sorted CD4+, CD8+, or CD8+CD57+ T cells (not recorded which) from PBMCs. The CDR3 sequence: CASSPPSGAGEQYF. The DNA of the CDR3 is TGTGCCAGCAGCCCACCTAGCGGGGCGGGCGAGCAGTACTTC. Variable domain in full (rest from reference TRBV9 and TRBJ2-7): DSGVTQTPKHLITATGQRVTLRCSPRSGDLSVYWYQQSLDQGLQFLIQYYNGEERAKGNILERFSAQQFPDLHSELNLSSLELGDSALYFCASSPPSGAGEQYFGPGTRLTVT.